A single sample gave rise to the 26 T cell receptor beta chains below, sequenced in a study of CD8 T cells in Susac syndrome. Random hexamers served to reverse transcribe about 0.5 to 1 ug RNA. TCRdb reanalysed the immunoSEQ multiplex PCR reads using MiXCR and keeps one entry per CDR3 protein. The sample holds 50,000 to 60,000 distinct CDR3 sequences, around 90% seen once. Material: CD8+ T cells from PBMCs. The origin of the receptors is a human donor in good health.

The CDR3 loop is CASSEGLAHTDTQYF. The DNA for the CDR3 is TGTGCCAGTAGTGAAGGACTAGCGCACACAGATACGCAGTATTTT. The rearrangement links TRBV19 to TRBJ2-3, with TRBD2 identical over 9 bases. The CDR3 covers 15 residues. J was trimmed by 2 bases and V by 5 bases; bases with no gene match: 5. CDR1 and CDR2 from the germline V gene are LNHDA and SQIVND (reference sequence).

The genes are TRBV19 and TRBJ2-2, with D possibly matching TRBD2 (6 bases). Germline V lookup: CDR1 LNHDA, CDR2 SQIVND (reference sequence). The CDR3 is made up of 14 amino acids. V was trimmed by 8 bases and J by 3 bases, leaving 13 bases between them. The CDR3 sequence: CASLDGEDTGELFF. CDR3 coding DNA: TGTGCCAGTCTGGACGGGGAGGACACCGGGGAGCTGTTTTTT.

The chain employs TRBV3-1 and TRBJ2-3; D unclear. The CDR3 is 13 amino acids. Trimming stripped 3 bases from V and 6 bases from J, with 10 bases between. Germline CDR1 LGHDT, CDR2 YNNKEL (reference sequence). The CDR3 region is CASSHALEDTQYF. The CDR3 DNA is TGTGCCAGCAGCCACGCCCTGGAGGATACGCAGTATTTT.

The J gene is TRBJ1-5, the V gene TRBV6-6, with D perhaps matching TRBD1 (5 bases). V lost 8 bases to trimming and J lost 7 bases, with 21 bases between them. The length of the CDR3 is 15 residues. The germline gives CDR1 MNHNY, CDR2 SVGAGI (reference sequence). CDR3 nucleotide sequence: TGTGCCAGCTCCCCGGGAGGGGAGTCAGAACAGCCCCAGCATTTT. Amino acids: CASSPGGESEQPQHF.

This clonotype was observed a single time. The V call is TRBV5-4, the J call TRBJ2-5, with 9 positions matching TRBD2. CDR3 length: 16 amino acids. V lost 4 bases, J lost 5 bases, and 12 bases stayed unmatched. Germline V CDR1 and CDR2: SGHNT, YYREEE (reference sequence). DNA of the CDR3: TGTGCCAGCAGCGCGAACCTCCGGCTAGCGGGGGAGACCCAGTACTTC. As protein: CASSANLRLAGETQYF. Combining the CDR3 with reference TRBV5-4 and TRBJ2-5 gives the whole variable domain ETGVTQSPTHLIKTRGQQVTLRCSSQSGHNTVSWYQQALGQGPQFIFQYYREEENGRGNFPPRFSGLQFPNYSSELNVNALELDDSALYLCASSANLRLAGETQYFGPGTRLLVL.

V usage is TRBV7-8 and J usage is TRBJ2-2; weak D call: TRBD2 (6 bases). The CDR3 has 17 amino acids. V lost 2 bases and J 0 bases, leaving 13 bases between the germline ends. In germline, CDR1 is SGHVS, CDR2 FQNEAQ. The chain's CDR3 is CASSLLYGTPNTGELFF. In DNA form, the CDR3 reads TGTGCCAGCAGCTTATTATATGGGACTCCGAACACCGGGGAGCTGTTTTTT.

The chain has TRBV29-1 and TRBJ1-2; D ambiguous. Trimming removed 7 bases from V and 7 bases from J, with 16 bases in between. From germline, CDR1 is SQVTM and CDR2 ANQGSEA. The CDR3 length is 12 residues. The CDR3 sequence: CSASGDMGGYTF. In DNA form, the CDR3 reads TGCAGCGCGAGCGGCGATATGGGTGGCTACACCTTC. The full variable domain, its missing parts supplied by reference TRBV29-1 and TRBJ1-2, is SAVISQKPSRDICQRGTSLTIQCQVDSQVTMMFWYRQQPGQSLTLIATANQGSEATYESGFVIDKFPISRPNLTFSTLTVSNMSPEDSSIYLCSASGDMGGYTFGSGTRLTVV.

The chain employs TRBV6-2 or TRBV6-3 and TRBJ1-5; D is perhaps TRBD1 (5 bases). With 7 bases removed from V and 4 bases from J, the gap between germline ends came to 14 bases. The CDR3 is made up of 14 amino acids. Per the germline V gene, CDR1 is MNHEY and CDR2 is SVGEGT. CDR3 DNA sequence: TGTGCCAGCACCCAATCGGGGGGGAATCAGCCCCAGCATTTT. This encodes CASTQSGGNQPQHF.

This chain joins TRBV4-1 and TRBJ1-1, with D unclear. Between the trimmed V and J ends, which lost 4 bases and 2 bases, there was a span of 11 bases. Germline V gene lookup returns CDR1 MGHRA and CDR2 YSYEKL. The CDR3 is 14 amino acids. For the CDR3, the DNA is TGCGCCAGCAGCCGGCTGGAGGGCAACACTGAAGCTTTCTTT. As protein: CASSRLEGNTEAFF.

The chain carries TRBV27 and TRBJ2-5; 7 bases agree with TRBD2. This CDR3 has 15 residues. V trimming: 6 bases; J trimming: 5 bases; junction bases outside the gene matches: 12. CDR1 MNHEY and CDR2 SMNVEV come from the germline V gene (reference sequence). The DNA for the CDR3 is TGTGCCAGCAGCCCCCCCGGAGCGGGGACGGAGACCCAGTACTTC. It yields the protein CASSPPGAGTETQYF.

The V and J genes are TRBV19 and TRBJ1-6; no firm D call. Trimming cost V 7 bases and J 7 bases, with 17 bases left between them. Germline CDR1 is LNHDA and CDR2 is SQIVND (reference sequence). This CDR3 has 15 amino acids. The CDR3 sequence is CASTPRGSENSPLHF. CDR3 nucleotide sequence: TGTGCCAGTACCCCCCGAGGGAGTGAAAATTCACCCCTCCACTTT.

The CDR3 DNA follows: TGCGCCAGCAGCCAAGGACTAGCGGGGAACACAGATACGCAGTATTTT. It encodes CASSQGLAGNTDTQYF. V gene TRBV4-3 combines with J gene TRBJ2-3; 11 bases fit TRBD2. The CDR3 runs 16 residues. V gave up 1 base and J gave up 2 bases; unmatched junction bases: 2. Per the germline V gene, CDR1 is LGHNA and CDR2 is YSLEER.

CDR3 coding DNA: TGTGCCAGCCGACTAGGGGGAAAACTGTTTTTT. Translation: CASRLGGKLFF. The chain is built from TRBV14 and TRBJ1-4; tentatively, D is TRBD1 (6 bases). The length of the CDR3 is 11 residues. CDR1 is SGHDN, CDR2 FVKESK, per germline. V lost 8 bases, J lost 10 bases, and 11 bases lay in between.

The chain employs TRBV12-3 or TRBV12-4 and TRBJ2-1; 11 bases fit TRBD1. The CDR3 has 14 residues. V was pared by 4 bases and J by 8 bases, with 4 bases of the junction left unmatched. The chain's CDR3 is CASSWRDRGYEQFF. In DNA, the CDR3 is TGTGCCAGCAGTTGGCGGGACAGGGGGTATGAGCAGTTCTTC.

This chain uses TRBV3-1 with TRBJ2-3; 7 bases line up with TRBD1. V lost 5 bases to trimming and J lost 0 bases; unmatched junction nucleotides: 8. Germline CDR1 LGHDT, CDR2 YNNKEL (reference sequence). This CDR3 region has 16 residues. The CDR3 DNA is TGTGCCAGCAGCTCTCGGACAGGCCCTAGCACAGATACGCAGTATTTT. As protein: CASSSRTGPSTDTQYF.

This chain uses TRBV29-1 with TRBJ1-2; TRBD1 might be the D (5 bases). Germline V gene lookup returns CDR1 SQVTM and CDR2 ANQGSEA. This CDR3 has 12 amino acids. V gave up 5 bases and J gave up 6 bases, with 13 bases separating them. The CDR3 nucleotides read TGCAGCGTTTCAGGGTCGTTCGATGGCTACACCTTC. Translating it yields CSVSGSFDGYTF.

V is TRBV5-1 and J is TRBJ2-7, with 7 bases that match TRBD2. Germline V gene sequence: CDR1 SGHRS, CDR2 YFSETQ. The CDR3 covers 14 residues. V lost 4 bases, J lost 2 bases, and 6 bases stayed unmatched. The CDR3 nucleotides are TGCGCCAGCAGCACCAGCGGGGCGCCCTACGAGCAGTACTTC. It translates to CASSTSGAPYEQYF.

This chain links TRBV5-1 with TRBJ2-1, with 10 positions matching TRBD1. There are 17 residues in the CDR3. The ends lost 0 bases at V and 9 bases at J; junction bases unmatched: 12. CDR1 SGHRS and CDR2 YFSETQ come from the germline V gene. CDR3 DNA sequence: TGCGCCAGCAGCTTGGCCGGGACAGGGGAGTCCCCAGGTGAGCAGTTCTTC. It codes for CASSLAGTGESPGEQFF.

The chain uses TRBV7-9 and TRBJ2-7, with 7 bases identical to TRBD1. Trimming at V came to 1 base and at J to 9 bases, leaving 9 bases not matched to a gene. The CDR3 runs 14 residues. Germline CDR1 SEHNR, CDR2 FQNEAQ (reference sequence). CDR3 DNA sequence: TGTGCCAGCAGCTTAGACAGGGGTCGACACGGGCAGTACTTC. As protein: CASSLDRGRHGQYF.

The chain links TRBV6-1 to TRBJ2-7; the D call may be TRBD1 or TRBD2 (5 bases each). This CDR3 has 14 amino acids. V lost 4 bases and J 2 bases, leaving 12 bases between the germline ends. CDR1 MNHNS and CDR2 SASEGT come from the germline V gene. DNA for the CDR3: TGTGCCAGCAGTGTAGGGACCGCAGCCTACGAGCAGTACTTC. Translated, it gives CASSVGTAAYEQYF.

This clonotype has just a few counts. The chain has TRBV7-9 and TRBJ2-7; TRBD2 matches at 13 bases. Looked up from germline, CDR1 is SEHNR and CDR2 is FQNEAQ (reference sequence). V lost 6 bases, J lost 1 base, and 6 bases stayed unmatched. This CDR3 comprises 16 residues. The CDR3 loop reads CASSPGTSGVSYEQYF. CDR3 coding DNA: TGTGCCAGCAGTCCTGGGACTAGCGGGGTATCCTACGAGCAGTACTTC.

The chain recombines TRBV7-9 with TRBJ2-1; perhaps TRBD1 as D (6 bases). The V and J ends lost 2 bases and 2 bases respectively, with 13 bases between them. CDR1 and CDR2 (germline): SEHNR, FQNEAQ (reference sequence). CDR3 length: 16 residues. CDR3 residues: CASSLNTGKTYNEQFF. CDR3 coding DNA: TGTGCCAGCAGCTTAAATACAGGGAAGACCTACAATGAGCAGTTCTTC.

This clonotype has just one count. This chain connects TRBV7-8 to TRBJ2-7; D call uncertain. The ends were cut back, 2 bases at V and 6 bases at J, with 17 bases in the middle. The CDR3 has 15 residues. Germline assignment: CDR1 SGHVS and CDR2 FQNEAQ. This chain's CDR3 is CASSLRPAELTEQYF. CDR3 nucleotide sequence: TGTGCCAGCAGCTTACGTCCGGCAGAGCTGACCGAGCAGTACTTC.

V is TRBV12-3 or TRBV12-4 and J is TRBJ2-1, with 9 positions matching TRBD2. There are 16 residues in the CDR3. V gave up 1 base and J gave up 3 bases; unmatched junction bases: 4. The CDR3 loop reads CASSLGGGEIYNEQFF. The DNA for the CDR3 is TGTGCCAGCAGTTTAGGCGGGGGGGAAATCTACAATGAGCAGTTCTTC.

This chain links TRBV29-1 with TRBJ2-7, with TRBD1 as a possible D gene (6 bases). The length of the CDR3 is 12 residues. The germline gives CDR1 SQVTM, CDR2 ANQGSEA. V dropped 1 base and J dropped 3 bases, with 7 bases sitting between them. This CDR3 is CSVEAQGYEQYF. The CDR3, as DNA: TGCAGCGTTGAAGCACAGGGCTACGAGCAGTACTTC.

The rearrangement links TRBV28 to TRBJ2-7; 10 bases map to TRBD1. Per germline, CDR1 MDHEN and CDR2 SYDVKM. Trimming removed 8 bases from V and 4 bases from J; junction bases left unmatched: 2. This CDR3 region has 12 residues. The CDR3 DNA sequence: TGTGCCAGCGGGGACAGGGGTTACGAGCAGTACTTC. Protein: CASGDRGYEQYF.